A selection of T cell receptor beta chains follows, all from one sample in a study of post-analysis software for immune sequencing data. MiXCR was run by TCRdb on the PCR reads, yielding one entry per CDR3 protein. The data contain about 820,000 distinct CDR3 sequences, roughly 58% of them singletons. Sequenced: blood. These receptors originate from a girl between 5 and 17 years old with multiple sclerosis. CDR3s include the opening cysteine and the closing phenylalanine or tryptophan. Fields, in order: D gene, J gene, clone size, V gene, CDR3 DNA, CDR3 protein. The D gene is left open where the match is weak. Size is omitted from some rows. Given values are once, few, many or a class for expanded clones.

d_gene: -
j_gene: TRBJ1-2
abundance: -
v_gene: TRBV6-5
CDR3nt: TGTGCCAGCAGTTACTCCGCAGGTCTCTACGAGGGCTACACCTTC
CDR3aa: CASSYSAGLYEGYTF

d_gene: -
j_gene: TRBJ2-7
abundance: -
v_gene: TRBV29-1
CDR3nt: TGCAGCGTAGGGCCGGCGGGATACGAGCAGTACTTC
CDR3aa: CSVGPAGYEQYF

d_gene: TRBD2
j_gene: TRBJ2-1
abundance: -
v_gene: TRBV20-1
CDR3nt: TGCAGTGCCGGGACTAGCGCATACAATGAGCAGTTCTTC
CDR3aa: CSAGTSAYNEQFF

d_gene: TRBD2
j_gene: TRBJ2-7
abundance: -
v_gene: TRBV9
CDR3nt: TGTGCCAGCAGCGTAGAGCCTAGCGGGATTGCCTACGAGCAGTACTTC
CDR3aa: CASSVEPSGIAYEQYF

d_gene: TRBD2
j_gene: TRBJ2-1
abundance: -
v_gene: TRBV12-3/TRBV12-4
CDR3nt: TGTGCCAGCAGTTTACCCCTGACTAGCGGGAACCCTTCTGGAGGTCGTAATGAGCAGTTCTTC
CDR3aa: CASSLPLTSGNPSGGRNEQFF

d_gene: -
j_gene: TRBJ2-5
abundance: few
v_gene: TRBV12-3/TRBV12-4
CDR3nt: TGTGCCAGCAGTTTATCTGGGACGGAGACCCAGTACTTC
CDR3aa: CASSLSGTETQYF

d_gene: -
j_gene: TRBJ2-7
abundance: once
v_gene: TRBV7-8
CDR3nt: TGTGCCAGCAGGGGAACTCGGGGAGGCGTCACCTACGAGCAGTACTTC
CDR3aa: CASRGTRGGVTYEQYF

d_gene: -
j_gene: TRBJ1-2
abundance: few
v_gene: TRBV7-9
CDR3nt: TGTGCCAGCAGCTCTACGACAGGCCCTACCTATGGCTACACCTTC
CDR3aa: CASSSTTGPTYGYTF

d_gene: -
j_gene: TRBJ2-4
abundance: few
v_gene: TRBV6-6
CDR3nt: TGTGCCAGCAGTTACGCGCAGGGACTAGCCAAAAACATTCAGTACTTC
CDR3aa: CASSYAQGLAKNIQYF

d_gene: TRBD1
j_gene: TRBJ1-5
abundance: few
v_gene: TRBV6-6
CDR3nt: TGTGCCAGCAGTCAGACGGGAAGGACAGGGAAGGATCAGCCCCAGCATTTT
CDR3aa: CASSQTGRTGKDQPQHF

d_gene: -
j_gene: TRBJ2-1
abundance: -
v_gene: TRBV28
CDR3nt: TGTGCCAGCAGTTCGCCCCAGGGGCGGAGCTCCTACAATGAGCAGTTCTTC
CDR3aa: CASSSPQGRSSYNEQFF

d_gene: TRBD2
j_gene: TRBJ2-4
abundance: -
v_gene: TRBV29-1
CDR3nt: TGCAGCGTTAATGGGGGGCTAGCGGGAGGGAACATTCAGTACTTC
CDR3aa: CSVNGGLAGGNIQYF

d_gene: TRBD2
j_gene: TRBJ2-1
abundance: -
v_gene: TRBV29-1
CDR3nt: TGCAGCGTTGAATCTGGGGTGAGCGGGAGTAAGTTCTTC
CDR3aa: CSVESGVSGSKFF

d_gene: -
j_gene: TRBJ2-3
abundance: -
v_gene: TRBV7-2
CDR3nt: TGTGCCAGCAGCCAGAGGGTAGATACGCAGTATTTT
CDR3aa: CASSQRVDTQYF

d_gene: TRBD2
j_gene: TRBJ2-3
abundance: -
v_gene: TRBV5-4
CDR3nt: TGTGCCAGCAGCCTAGCGGGAGGAACCTTCACAGATACGCAGTATTTT
CDR3aa: CASSLAGGTFTDTQYF

d_gene: TRBD1
j_gene: TRBJ2-1
abundance: few
v_gene: TRBV5-1
CDR3nt: TGCGCCACCAAAGCTGGGACAGGGGATCCACCGTATCGTGGTGAGCAGTTCTTC
CDR3aa: CATKAGTGDPPYRGEQFF

d_gene: -
j_gene: TRBJ1-2
abundance: once
v_gene: TRBV29-1
CDR3nt: TGCAGCGTTGAAGATCAAGGGGGACTAGGCTACACCTTC
CDR3aa: CSVEDQGGLGYTF

d_gene: TRBD2
j_gene: TRBJ2-7
abundance: -
v_gene: TRBV12-3/TRBV12-4
CDR3nt: TGTGCCAGCGGGAAAGGGGGGACTAGGGGATACGAGCAGTACTTC
CDR3aa: CASGKGGTRGYEQYF

d_gene: -
j_gene: TRBJ1-2
abundance: -
v_gene: TRBV10-3
CDR3nt: TGTGCCATCAGTGAGATTTTGGTGGGGAGCTATGGCTACACCTTC
CDR3aa: CAISEILVGSYGYTF

d_gene: TRBD2
j_gene: TRBJ2-7
abundance: -
v_gene: TRBV6-2/TRBV6-3
CDR3nt: TGTGCCAGCAGAGACCCTGACGGGGGGACCTACGAGCAGTACTTC
CDR3aa: CASRDPDGGTYEQYF

d_gene: TRBD2
j_gene: TRBJ2-7
abundance: -
v_gene: TRBV4-2
CDR3nt: TGTGCCAGCAGCCAAGACGACCTGACGGCCGCTAGCGGGAGGTCCTACGAGCAGTACTTC
CDR3aa: CASSQDDLTAASGRSYEQYF

d_gene: -
j_gene: TRBJ1-2
abundance: -
v_gene: TRBV6-5
CDR3nt: TGTGCCAGCAGTTACTCTTCTACGGGACCCTATGGCTACACCTTC
CDR3aa: CASSYSSTGPYGYTF

d_gene: TRBD2
j_gene: TRBJ2-4
abundance: few
v_gene: TRBV7-9
CDR3nt: TGTGCCAGCAGCTTAGAAGGTAGCGGGGGGGCCTGGGCCAAAAACATTCAGTACTTC
CDR3aa: CASSLEGSGGAWAKNIQYF

d_gene: -
j_gene: TRBJ2-7
abundance: -
v_gene: TRBV6-5
CDR3nt: TGTGCCAGCAGAGGAGGGACTGCCGCCTACGAGCAGTACTTC
CDR3aa: CASRGGTAAYEQYF

d_gene: TRBD2
j_gene: TRBJ2-1
abundance: few
v_gene: TRBV5-1
CDR3nt: TGCGCCAGCAGCTTGAGGACTAGGGACCGGCAGTTCTTC
CDR3aa: CASSLRTRDRQFF

d_gene: -
j_gene: TRBJ2-3
abundance: -
v_gene: TRBV7-9
CDR3nt: TGTGCCAGCAGCTCGGACTACACAGATACGCAGTATTTT
CDR3aa: CASSSDYTDTQYF

d_gene: -
j_gene: TRBJ1-2
abundance: once
v_gene: TRBV20-1
CDR3nt: TGCAGTGCCCAGCAGGGCTATGGCTACACCTTC
CDR3aa: CSAQQGYGYTF

d_gene: -
j_gene: TRBJ2-5
abundance: -
v_gene: TRBV7-2
CDR3nt: TGTGCCAGCAGGTTGGATGGGCTGGGGGGAGAGACCCAGTACTTC
CDR3aa: CASRLDGLGGETQYF

d_gene: -
j_gene: TRBJ2-3
abundance: once
v_gene: TRBV11-2
CDR3nt: TGTGCCAGCAGCTTAGAGACGGTGGGCACAGATACGCAGTATTTT
CDR3aa: CASSLETVGTDTQYF

d_gene: -
j_gene: TRBJ2-7
abundance: -
v_gene: TRBV6-5
CDR3nt: TGTGCCAGCAGTTGGACCAGGGTTTTGTTCGGAGGCGAGCAGTACTTC
CDR3aa: CASSWTRVLFGGEQYF

d_gene: -
j_gene: TRBJ2-7
abundance: -
v_gene: TRBV7-3
CDR3nt: TGTGCCAGCAGCTTAAGCCCTCGGGTCGGGGGTGACGAGCAGTACTTC
CDR3aa: CASSLSPRVGGDEQYF

d_gene: -
j_gene: TRBJ2-7
abundance: -
v_gene: TRBV7-9
CDR3nt: TGTGCCAGCAGCTTAGTAACGCCTCGTGGGGCCTACGAGCAGTACTTC
CDR3aa: CASSLVTPRGAYEQYF